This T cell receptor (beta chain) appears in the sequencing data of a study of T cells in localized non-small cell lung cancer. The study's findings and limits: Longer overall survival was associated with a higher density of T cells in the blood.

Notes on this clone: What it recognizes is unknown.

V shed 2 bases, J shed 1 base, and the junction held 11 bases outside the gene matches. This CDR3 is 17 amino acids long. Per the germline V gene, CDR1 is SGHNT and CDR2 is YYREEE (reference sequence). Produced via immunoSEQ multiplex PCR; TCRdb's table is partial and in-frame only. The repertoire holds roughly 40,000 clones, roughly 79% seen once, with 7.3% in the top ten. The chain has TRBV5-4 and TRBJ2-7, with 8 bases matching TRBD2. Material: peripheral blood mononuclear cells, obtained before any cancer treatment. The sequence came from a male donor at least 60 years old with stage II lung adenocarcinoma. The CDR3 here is CASSLGFGTRLSYEQYF. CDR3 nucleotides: TGTGCCAGCAGCTTAGGGTTTGGGACTAGACTTTCCTACGAGCAGTACTTC.